This T cell receptor beta chain comes out of a study of shared clonotypes between healthy human individuals. Method: immunoSEQ multiplex PCR; TCRdb's copy keeps in-frame clones and lacks some. The sample lists 2 million or so clones, around 95% seen once, with more than 0.1% in the top ten. Every one of the donors was a Caucasian adult that lived in Nashville, Tennessee. The V gene's germline CDR1 is SGDLS and CDR2 YYNGEE. Trimming pared 4 bases from V and 8 bases from J, leaving 15 bases between. The CDR3 spans 14 residues. Specimen: naive CD4+ T cells sorted from blood. As for subset: CD45RA+ positively selected. The V gene is TRBV9, the J gene TRBJ1-4, with a weak D call TRBD1 (6 bases). The source of this sequence is a man in his late teens or twenties in good health. The CDR3 sequence is CASSTGQIEEKLFF. Here the CDR3 DNA reads TGTGCCAGCAGCACGGGACAAATTGAGGAAAAACTGTTTTTT.